This T cell receptor (beta chain) was recovered during a study of Ad26.COV2.S vaccination and SARS-CoV-2 variants. The assay was immunoSEQ multiplex PCR, and TCRdb's table has in-frame clones only and misses some. Of some 290,000 clones listed, approximately 86% were seen once; the top ten hold 1.5% to 2.5%. Stated treatment: around 19 received Ad26.COV2.S at low or high dose, single or two shots; 5 received placebo; per-sample allocation not given. Day 63 following the first vaccine or placebo injection was when the samples were taken. CDR1 and CDR2 from the germline V gene are MNHEY and SVGAGI. V was trimmed by 5 bases and J by 2 bases, leaving 9 bases between them. The CDR3 contains 13 residues.

The origin of this receptor is a person between 18 and 59 years old who received the Ad26.COV2.S COVID-19 vaccine or a placebo. The chain links TRBV6-5 to TRBJ1-2; D call uncertain. The material sequenced was peripheral blood, taken in a trial of Ad26.COV2.S vaccine versus placebo. CDR3 region: CASSPGGNYGYTF. The DNA for the CDR3 is TGTGCCAGCAGTCCCGGTGGAAACTATGGCTACACCTTC.